The 25 T cell receptor beta chains below were found in one sample sequenced in a study of blood T cell repertoires in COVID-19. This table comes from immunoSEQ multiplex PCR, and its TCRdb copy is limited to in-frame clones, with some not included. There are about 120,000 clones in the sample; approximately 80% occur only once, and over 9.5% lies in the top ten. The specimen sequenced was peripheral blood. These receptors were taken from a human donor in a cohort sampled during active COVID-19.

This sequence joins TRBV12-3 or TRBV12-4 and TRBJ1-2; D possibly corresponds to TRBD1 (5 bases). The CDR3 has 12 residues. Between the trimmed V and J ends, which lost 6 bases and 8 bases, there was a span of 13 bases. The CDR3 coding sequence is TGTGCCAGCAGGGGGCAAGACTGGGGCTACACCTTC. Protein product: CASRGQDWGYTF.

The chain recombines TRBV5-1 with TRBJ2-7; D might be TRBD1 (5 bases). The CDR3 length is 14 residues. V lost 5 bases and J 3 bases, leaving 15 bases between the germline ends. Per the germline V gene, CDR1 is SGHRS and CDR2 is YFSETQ. CDR3 bases: TGCGCCAGCAGTCAAGGTGGACAAAACTACGAGCAGTACTTC. This gives the protein CASSQGGQNYEQYF.

V usage is TRBV5-1 and J usage is TRBJ1-5; D gene uncertain. This CDR3 comprises 15 residues. Trimming cost V 1 base and J 0 bases, with 8 bases left between them. Germline V gene sequence: CDR1 SGHRS, CDR2 YFSETQ. The CDR3 loop reads CASSLTGYSNQPQHF. CDR3 nucleotide sequence: TGCGCCAGCAGCTTGACGGGTTATAGCAATCAGCCCCAGCATTTT.

The CDR3 is CASTRAPDDYGYTF. DNA of the CDR3: TGTGCCAGCACGAGGGCTCCGGACGACTATGGCTACACCTTC. The V and J genes are TRBV7-3 and TRBJ1-2, with D unresolved. V was trimmed by 7 bases and J by 3 bases, leaving 15 bases between them. The CDR3 consists of 14 residues. The germline CDR1 and CDR2 sequences are SGHTA and FQGTGA.

The J gene is TRBJ1-1, the V gene TRBV5-4; TRBD1 matches at 9 bases. There are 15 residues in the CDR3. Germline CDR1 SGHNT, CDR2 YYREEE (reference sequence). V was pared by 2 bases and J by 4 bases, with 6 bases of the junction left unmatched. This chain's CDR3 is CASSFGNRGRTEAFF. CDR3 sequence (DNA): TGTGCCAGCAGCTTCGGGAACAGGGGGCGCACTGAAGCTTTCTTT.

The chain has TRBV10-3 and TRBJ2-7; 8 bases match TRBD1. J was trimmed by 4 bases and V by 4 bases; bases with no gene match: 6. Germline V gene lookup returns CDR1 ENHRY and CDR2 SYGVKD. This CDR3 has 14 residues. DNA for the CDR3: TGTGCCATCAGTGGGACAGGGTTTCGGTACGAGCAGTACTTC. This codes for CAISGTGFRYEQYF.

This sequence joins TRBV25-1 and TRBJ2-7; TRBD2 aligns across 11 bases. The length of the CDR3 is 16 residues. J gave up 2 bases and V 3 bases, and 6 bases lay outside the gene matches. Germline V gene data show CDR1 as MGHDK and CDR2 as SYGVNS. The CDR3 DNA reads TGTGCCAGCAGTGACAACTTGGGACTAGCGGCCTACGAGCAGTACTTC. Translating it yields CASSDNLGLAAYEQYF.

The chain joins TRBV30 to TRBJ1-1; TRBD1 might be the D (5 bases). The CDR3 contains 13 residues. Trimming removed 1 base at V and 1 base at J, with 7 bases between. Germline V gene lookup returns CDR1 GTSNPN and CDR2 SVGIG (reference sequence). The CDR3, as DNA: TGTGCCTGGAGTGCGACAGAGAACACTGAAGCTTTCTTT. Translated, it gives CAWSATENTEAFF.

This rearrangement joins TRBV5-4 to TRBJ1-4; D may be TRBD1 (6 bases). The ends were cut back, 1 base at V and 3 bases at J, with 10 bases in the middle. Germline CDR1 and CDR2: SGHNT and YYREEE (reference sequence). CDR3 length equals 15 residues. The DNA of the CDR3 is TGTGCCAGCAGCTTGTGGGGGGGCGCTAATGAAAAACTGTTTTTT. Its translation is CASSLWGGANEKLFF. Full variable domain (missing parts from reference TRBV5-4 and TRBJ1-4): ETGVTQSPTHLIKTRGQQVTLRCSSQSGHNTVSWYQQALGQGPQFIFQYYREEENGRGNFPPRFSGLQFPNYSSELNVNALELDDSALYLCASSLWGGANEKLFFGSGTQLSVL.

The J gene is TRBJ2-3, the V gene TRBV9; D remains unclear. Trimming removed 2 bases from V and 6 bases from J, with 7 bases in between. The CDR3 sequence is 12 residues long. CDR1 SGDLS and CDR2 YYNGEE come from the germline V gene. The CDR3 DNA reads TGTGCCAGCAGCGTCAACGCGGATACGCAGTATTTT. It translates to CASSVNADTQYF.

In its sample, this clone was seen a few times. This sample includes further DNA sequences coding for the same CDR3. CDR3: CASSLEGGSYEQYF. As DNA, the CDR3 is TGCGCCAGCAGCTTGGAAGGGGGTTCCTACGAGCAGTACTTC. The V and J genes are TRBV5-1 and TRBJ2-7, with D possibly being TRBD1 (6 bases). The CDR3 extends over 14 amino acids. V lost 0 bases, J lost 1 base, and 8 bases lay in between. Germline assignment: CDR1 SGHRS and CDR2 YFSETQ. Combining the CDR3 with reference TRBV5-1 and TRBJ2-7 gives the whole variable domain KAGVTQTPRYLIKTRGQQVTLSCSPISGHRSVSWYQQTPGQGLQFLFEYFSETQRNKGNFPGRFSGRQFSNSRSEMNVSTLELGDSALYLCASSLEGGSYEQYFGPGTRLTVT.

The chain links TRBV28 to TRBJ2-7, with unresolved D. V was clipped by 5 bases and J by 2 bases, with 13 bases between them. CDR1 and CDR2 from the germline V gene are MDHEN and SYDVKM. The CDR3 sequence is 14 residues long. CDR3 in DNA: TGTGCCAGCAGTGACCGACTGTCACCCTACGAGCAGTACTTC. Residues: CASSDRLSPYEQYF.

This chain joins TRBV19 and TRBJ1-4, with 9 positions matching TRBD1. In germline, CDR1 is LNHDA, CDR2 SQIVND (reference sequence). The CDR3 runs 15 residues. With 5 bases clipped from V and 7 bases from J, the junction kept 8 bases outside the gene matches. CDR3 coding DNA: TGTGCCAGTAGTGCCGGGACAGGGATGCGTGAAAAACTGTTTTTT. The encoded protein is CASSAGTGMREKLFF.

The chain combines TRBV6-2 or TRBV6-3 with TRBJ2-1; D possibly corresponds to TRBD2 (6 bases). CDR3 length equals 16 residues. Germline CDR1 reads MNHEY; CDR2 reads SVGEGT. With 2 bases removed from V and 3 bases from J, the gap between germline ends came to 14 bases. CDR3 sequence: CASSYGQMDYYNEQFF. The DNA of the CDR3 is TGTGCCAGCAGTTACGGGCAGATGGACTACTACAATGAGCAGTTCTTC.

The chain recombines TRBV18 with TRBJ2-3, with D perhaps matching TRBD2 (6 bases). CDR3 length equals 15 residues. V shed 7 bases and J shed 5 bases, with 19 bases lying between them. Germline lookup yields CDR1 KGHSH and CDR2 LQKENI. Written as DNA, the CDR3 is TGTGCCAGCTTAGGAGGGGAAGTTGGAATAGATACGCAGTATTTT. Translated: CASLGGEVGIDTQYF.

The gene calls are TRBV5-1 and TRBJ2-1; no clear D. The germline gives CDR1 SGHRS, CDR2 YFSETQ. The CDR3 covers 14 residues. Trimming left V 2 bases short and J 5 bases short, with 11 bases between. The CDR3 DNA reads TGCGCCAGCAGCTTACCCGCGGCACACAATGAGCAGTTCTTC. Translation gives CASSLPAAHNEQFF. The whole variable domain, filled in from reference TRBV5-1 and TRBJ2-1, reads KAGVTQTPRYLIKTRGQQVTLSCSPISGHRSVSWYQQTPGQGLQFLFEYFSETQRNKGNFPGRFSGRQFSNSRSEMNVSTLELGDSALYLCASSLPAAHNEQFFGPGTRLTVL.

J is TRBJ1-2 and V is TRBV5-1; perhaps TRBD1 as D (5 bases). Germline lookup yields CDR1 SGHRS and CDR2 YFSETQ. The CDR3 consists of 13 residues. V gave up 4 bases and J gave up 6 bases, with 13 bases separating them. This CDR3 reads CASSPQGSDGYTF. CDR3 DNA sequence: TGCGCCAGCAGCCCTCAGGGATCCGATGGCTACACCTTC.

This CDR3 reads CASSLAQVNTEAFF. The CDR3 DNA reads TGTGCCAGCAGCTTAGCTCAGGTGAACACTGAAGCTTTCTTT. The chain recombines TRBV11-3 with TRBJ1-1; D not certain. The CDR3 is 14 amino acids. V was shortened by 1 base and J by 0 bases, with 6 bases between the two germline ends. Germline CDR1 and CDR2: SGHNT and YENEEA.

This chain connects TRBV7-9 to TRBJ2-2, with TRBD1 matching 7 bases. Germline CDR1 is SEHNR and CDR2 is FQNEAQ (reference sequence). The CDR3 is 14 amino acids. The ends lost 2 bases at V and 5 bases at J; junction bases unmatched: 2. CDR3 protein: CASSLTGVTGELFF. The CDR3 region has the DNA TGTGCCAGCAGCTTAACAGGGGTGACCGGGGAGCTGTTTTTT.

V gene TRBV3-1 (or the pseudogene TRBV3-2) combines with J gene TRBJ2-7; the match to TRBD2 covers 14 bases. The CDR3 extends over 16 amino acids. Germline assignment: CDR1 LGHDT and CDR2 YNNKEL (reference sequence). Trimming cost V 2 bases and J 5 bases; bases outside gene matches: 5. CDR3 sequence: CASSQTGLAGGDEQYF. The CDR3 coding sequence is TGTGCCAGCAGCCAAACTGGACTAGCGGGAGGAGACGAGCAGTACTTC.

The chain employs TRBV20-1 and TRBJ1-1; 7 nucleotides match TRBD1. V lost 3 bases, J lost 0 bases, and 7 bases stayed unmatched. The germline CDR1 and CDR2 sequences are DFQATT and SNEGSKA (reference sequence). This CDR3 spans 15 amino acids. CDR3 amino acids: CSASSSTGVNTEAFF. The CDR3, as DNA: TGCAGTGCTAGTTCAAGTACAGGGGTGAACACTGAAGCTTTCTTT.

This clone came up a few times. The chain joins TRBV15 to TRBJ2-1; 10 nucleotides line up with TRBD1. This CDR3 contains 16 residues. Trimming took 0 bases from V and 7 from J; bases not matched to a gene: 6. Germline-derived CDR1 and CDR2 are LNHNV and YYDKDF (reference sequence). CDR3 sequence (DNA): TGTGCCACCAGCAGAGATGGGACAGGGGTTTTGAATGAGCAGTTCTTC. Its protein is CATSRDGTGVLNEQFF. Full variable domain (remainder filled in from reference TRBV15 and TRBJ2-1): DAMVIQNPRYQVTQFGKPVTLSCSQTLNHNVMYWYQQKSSQAPKLLFHYYDKDFNNEADTPDNFQSRRPNTSFCFLDIRSPGLGDTAMYLCATSRDGTGVLNEQFFGPGTRLTVL.

V is TRBV19 and J is TRBJ1-3; no clear D gene. The CDR3 totals 17 residues. V lost 7 bases to trimming and J lost 2 bases, with 21 bases between them. Germline-derived CDR1 and CDR2 are LNHDA and SQIVND (reference sequence). The CDR3 loop is CASNVPLGDKTGNTIYF. DNA of the CDR3: TGTGCCAGTAATGTTCCGTTGGGAGATAAAACTGGAAACACCATATATTTT.

J is TRBJ2-7 and V is TRBV2; D not certain. The CDR3 is made up of 11 amino acids. Trimming removed 7 bases from V and 7 bases from J, with 11 bases in between. Germline-derived CDR1 and CDR2 are SNHLY and FYNNEI. CDR3 in DNA: TGTGCCAGCAATCCACTCGGGGAGCAGTACTTC. Its protein product is CASNPLGEQYF.

CDR3 in amino acids: CASSPGTANTEAFF. CDR3 nucleotides: TGTGCCAGCTCACCCGGGACAGCGAACACTGAAGCTTTCTTT. This sequence joins TRBV18 and TRBJ1-1, with 7 bases fitting TRBD1. The CDR3 is made up of 14 amino acids. Germline V CDR1 and CDR2: KGHSH, LQKENI. Trimming took 3 bases from V and 1 from J; bases not matched to a gene: 2.